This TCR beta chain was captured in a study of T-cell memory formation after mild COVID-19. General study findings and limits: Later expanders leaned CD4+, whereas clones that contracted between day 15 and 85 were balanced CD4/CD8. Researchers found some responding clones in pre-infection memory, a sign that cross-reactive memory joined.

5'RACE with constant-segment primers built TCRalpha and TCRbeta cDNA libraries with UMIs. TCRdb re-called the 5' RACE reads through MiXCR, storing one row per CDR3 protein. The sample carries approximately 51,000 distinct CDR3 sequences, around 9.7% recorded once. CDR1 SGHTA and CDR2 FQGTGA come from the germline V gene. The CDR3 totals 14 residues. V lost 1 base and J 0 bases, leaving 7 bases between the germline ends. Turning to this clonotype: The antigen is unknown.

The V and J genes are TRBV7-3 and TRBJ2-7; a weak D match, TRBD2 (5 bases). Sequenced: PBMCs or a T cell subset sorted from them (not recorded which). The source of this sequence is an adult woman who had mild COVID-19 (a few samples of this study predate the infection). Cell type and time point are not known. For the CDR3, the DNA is TGTGCCAGCAGCTTAAGTGGGAGCTCCTACGAGCAGTACTTC. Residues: CASSLSGSSYEQYF.